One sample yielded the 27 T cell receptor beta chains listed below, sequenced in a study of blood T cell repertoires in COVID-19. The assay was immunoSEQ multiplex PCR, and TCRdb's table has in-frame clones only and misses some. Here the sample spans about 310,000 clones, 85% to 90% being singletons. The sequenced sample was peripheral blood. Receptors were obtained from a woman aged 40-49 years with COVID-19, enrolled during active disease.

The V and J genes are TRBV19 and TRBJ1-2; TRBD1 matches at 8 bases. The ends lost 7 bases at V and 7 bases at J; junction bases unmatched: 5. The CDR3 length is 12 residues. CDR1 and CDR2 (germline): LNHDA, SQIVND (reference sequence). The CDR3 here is CASKTGEGGYTF. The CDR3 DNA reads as TGTGCCAGTAAGACAGGGGAGGGTGGCTACACCTTC. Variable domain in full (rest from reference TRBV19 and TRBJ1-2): DGGITQSPKYLFRKEGQNVTLSCEQNLNHDAMYWYRQDPGQGLRLIYYSQIVNDFQKGDIAEGYSVSREKKESFPLTVTSAQKNPTAFYLCASKTGEGGYTFGSGTRLTVV.

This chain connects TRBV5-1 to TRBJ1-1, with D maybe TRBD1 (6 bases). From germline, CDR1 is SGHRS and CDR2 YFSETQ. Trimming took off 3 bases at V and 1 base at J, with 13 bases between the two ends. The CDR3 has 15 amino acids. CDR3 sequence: CASSSLPQGNTEAFF. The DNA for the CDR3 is TGCGCCAGCAGCTCGCTTCCACAGGGGAACACTGAAGCTTTCTTT.

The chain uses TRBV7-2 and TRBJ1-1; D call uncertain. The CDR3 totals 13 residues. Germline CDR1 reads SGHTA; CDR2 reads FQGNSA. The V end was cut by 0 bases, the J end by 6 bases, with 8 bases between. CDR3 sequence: CASSLALEAEAFF. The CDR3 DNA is TGTGCCAGCAGCTTAGCTCTAGAAGCTGAAGCTTTCTTT.

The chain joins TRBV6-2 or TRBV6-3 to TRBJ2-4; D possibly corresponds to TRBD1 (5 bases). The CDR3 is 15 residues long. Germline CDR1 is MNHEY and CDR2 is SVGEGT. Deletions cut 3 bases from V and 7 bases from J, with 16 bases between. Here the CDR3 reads CASSYNEVPGNIQYF. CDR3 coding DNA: TGTGCCAGCAGTTATAATGAGGTCCCAGGGAACATTCAGTACTTC.

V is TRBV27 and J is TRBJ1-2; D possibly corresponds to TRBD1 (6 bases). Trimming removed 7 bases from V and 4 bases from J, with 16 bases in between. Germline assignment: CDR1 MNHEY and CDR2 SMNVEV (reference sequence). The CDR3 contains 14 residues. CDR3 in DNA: TGTGCCAGCACCCCCTTAAGGGGGACCTATGGCTACACCTTC. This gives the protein CASTPLRGTYGYTF.

CDR3 sequence: CASSFREPRTDTQYF. For the CDR3, the DNA is TGTGCCAGCAGCTTCCGGGAGCCTCGCACAGATACGCAGTATTTT. The chain couples TRBV7-2 to TRBJ2-3, with a possible D match to TRBD2 (6 bases). There are 15 residues in the CDR3. Trimming stripped 3 bases from V and 1 base from J, with 11 bases between. CDR1 SGHTA and CDR2 FQGNSA come from the germline V gene.

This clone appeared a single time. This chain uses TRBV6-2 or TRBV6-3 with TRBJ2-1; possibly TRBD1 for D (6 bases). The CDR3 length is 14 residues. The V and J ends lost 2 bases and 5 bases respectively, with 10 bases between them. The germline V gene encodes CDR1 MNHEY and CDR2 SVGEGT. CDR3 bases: TGTGCCAGCAGTTACGGGACACCTGACAATGAGCAGTTCTTC. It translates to CASSYGTPDNEQFF.

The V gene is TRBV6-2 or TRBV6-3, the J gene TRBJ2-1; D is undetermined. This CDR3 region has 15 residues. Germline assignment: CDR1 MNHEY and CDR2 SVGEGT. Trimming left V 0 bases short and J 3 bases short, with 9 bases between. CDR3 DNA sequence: TGTGCCAGCAGTTACTCGGCCCCAAACTACAATGAGCAGTTCTTC. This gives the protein CASSYSAPNYNEQFF.

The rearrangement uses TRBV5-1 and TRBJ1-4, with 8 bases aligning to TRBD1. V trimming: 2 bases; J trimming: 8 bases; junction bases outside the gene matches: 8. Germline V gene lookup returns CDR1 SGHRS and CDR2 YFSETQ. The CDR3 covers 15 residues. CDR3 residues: CASSFGQGQAEKLFF. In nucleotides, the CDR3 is TGCGCCAGCAGCTTCGGACAGGGCCAAGCGGAAAAACTGTTTTTT.

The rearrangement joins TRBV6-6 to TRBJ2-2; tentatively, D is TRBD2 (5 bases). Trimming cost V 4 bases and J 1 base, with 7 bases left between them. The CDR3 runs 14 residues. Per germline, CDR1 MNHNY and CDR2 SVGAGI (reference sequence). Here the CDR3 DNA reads TGTGCCAGCAGTTTACGGGGGAACACCGGGGAGCTGTTTTTT. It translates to CASSLRGNTGELFF.

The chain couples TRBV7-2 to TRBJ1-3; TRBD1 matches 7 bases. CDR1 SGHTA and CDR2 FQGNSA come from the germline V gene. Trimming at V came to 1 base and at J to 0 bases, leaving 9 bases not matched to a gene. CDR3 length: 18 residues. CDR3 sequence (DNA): TGTGCCAGCAGCTTAGAAGCCCGGGGACAGCTCTCTGGAAACACCATATATTTT. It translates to CASSLEARGQLSGNTIYF.

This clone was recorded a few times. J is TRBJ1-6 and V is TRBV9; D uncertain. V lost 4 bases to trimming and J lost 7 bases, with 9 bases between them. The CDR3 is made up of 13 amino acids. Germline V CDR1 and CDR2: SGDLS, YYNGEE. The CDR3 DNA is TGTGCCAGCAGCCCCCTTTTGAATTCACCCCTCCACTTT. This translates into CASSPLLNSPLHF.

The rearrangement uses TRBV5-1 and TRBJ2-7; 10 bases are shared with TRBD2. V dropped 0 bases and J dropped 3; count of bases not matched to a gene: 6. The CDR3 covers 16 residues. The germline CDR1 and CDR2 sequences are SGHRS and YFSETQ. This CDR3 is CASSLGGASGGYEQYF. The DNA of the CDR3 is TGCGCCAGCAGCTTGGGGGGGGCTAGCGGGGGCTACGAGCAGTACTTC.

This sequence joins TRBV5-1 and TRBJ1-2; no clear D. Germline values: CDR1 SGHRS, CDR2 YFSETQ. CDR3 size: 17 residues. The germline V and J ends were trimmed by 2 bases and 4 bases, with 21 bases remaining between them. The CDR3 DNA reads TGCGCCAGCAGCTTCAATTCGGACGGGGTAATGGTCTATGGCTACACCTTC. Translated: CASSFNSDGVMVYGYTF. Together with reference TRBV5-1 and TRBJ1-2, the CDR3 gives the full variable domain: KAGVTQTPRYLIKTRGQQVTLSCSPISGHRSVSWYQQTPGQGLQFLFEYFSETQRNKGNFPGRFSGRQFSNSRSEMNVSTLELGDSALYLCASSFNSDGVMVYGYTFGSGTRLTVV.

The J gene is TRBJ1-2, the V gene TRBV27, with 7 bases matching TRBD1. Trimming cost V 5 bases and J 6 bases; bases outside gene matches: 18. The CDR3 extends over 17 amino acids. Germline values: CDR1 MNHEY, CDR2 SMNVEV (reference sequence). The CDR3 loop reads CASSTGQDHLLGHGYTF. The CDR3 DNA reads TGTGCCAGCAGTACAGGACAGGATCACTTATTGGGGCATGGCTACACCTTC.

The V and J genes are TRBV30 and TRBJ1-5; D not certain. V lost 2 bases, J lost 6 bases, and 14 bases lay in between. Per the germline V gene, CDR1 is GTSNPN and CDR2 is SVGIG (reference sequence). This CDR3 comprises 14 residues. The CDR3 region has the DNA TGTGCCTGGAGTCCAACAGTAAATGGTCAGCCCCAGCATTTT. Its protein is CAWSPTVNGQPQHF.

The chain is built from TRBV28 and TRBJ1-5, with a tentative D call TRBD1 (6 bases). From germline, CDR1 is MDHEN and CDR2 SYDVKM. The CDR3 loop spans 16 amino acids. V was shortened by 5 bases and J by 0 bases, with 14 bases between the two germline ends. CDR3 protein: CASSPYRVNSNQPQHF. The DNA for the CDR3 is TGTGCCAGCAGTCCCTACAGGGTAAATAGCAATCAGCCCCAGCATTTT.

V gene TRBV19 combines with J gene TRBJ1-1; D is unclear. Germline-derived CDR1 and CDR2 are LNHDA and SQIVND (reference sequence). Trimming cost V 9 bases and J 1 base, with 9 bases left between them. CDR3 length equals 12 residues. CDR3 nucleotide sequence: TGTGCCAGCTCGTACGGGAACACTGAAGCTTTCTTT. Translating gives CASSYGNTEAFF.

CDR3 in amino acids: CASNPGTSTDTQYF. The CDR3 DNA follows: TGTGCCAGCAATCCAGGGACTAGCACAGATACGCAGTATTTT. The rearrangement joins TRBV2 to TRBJ2-3; maybe TRBD2 (6 bases). CDR1 is SNHLY and CDR2 is FYNNEI in the germline V gene. CDR3 length: 14 amino acids. With 7 bases removed from V and 0 bases from J, the gap between germline ends came to 11 bases.

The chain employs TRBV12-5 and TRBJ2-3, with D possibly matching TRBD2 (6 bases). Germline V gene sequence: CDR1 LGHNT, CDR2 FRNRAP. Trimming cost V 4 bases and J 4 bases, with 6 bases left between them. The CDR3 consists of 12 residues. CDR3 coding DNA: TGTGCTAGTGGTTGGGGGGCAGATACGCAGTATTTT. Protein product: CASGWGADTQYF.

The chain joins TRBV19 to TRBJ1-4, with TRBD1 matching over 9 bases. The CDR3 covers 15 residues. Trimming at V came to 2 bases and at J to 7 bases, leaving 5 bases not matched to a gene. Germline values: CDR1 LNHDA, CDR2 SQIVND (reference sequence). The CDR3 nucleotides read TGTGCCAGTAGTATAATGGGGACAGGGTTTGAAAAACTGTTTTTT. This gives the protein CASSIMGTGFEKLFF.

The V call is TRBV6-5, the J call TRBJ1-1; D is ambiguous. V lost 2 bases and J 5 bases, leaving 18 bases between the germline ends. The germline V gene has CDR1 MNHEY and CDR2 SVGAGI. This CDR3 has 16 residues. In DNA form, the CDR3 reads TGTGCCAGCAGTTACGACTGGAAACTAACGCGGACTGAAGCTTTCTTT. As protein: CASSYDWKLTRTEAFF.

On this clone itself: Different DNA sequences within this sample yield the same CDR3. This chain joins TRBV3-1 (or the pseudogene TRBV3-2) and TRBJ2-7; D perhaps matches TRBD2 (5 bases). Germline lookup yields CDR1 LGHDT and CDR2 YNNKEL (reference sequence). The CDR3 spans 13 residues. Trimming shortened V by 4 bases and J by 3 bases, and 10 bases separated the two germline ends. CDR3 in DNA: TGTGCCAGCAGCCCGACCGGAGGCTACGAGCAGTACTTC. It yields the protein CASSPTGGYEQYF.

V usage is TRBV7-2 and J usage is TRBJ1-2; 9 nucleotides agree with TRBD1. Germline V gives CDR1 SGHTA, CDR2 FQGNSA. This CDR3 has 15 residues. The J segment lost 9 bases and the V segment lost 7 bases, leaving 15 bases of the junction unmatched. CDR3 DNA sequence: TGTGCCAGCAATACTAGGGGGGGACAGGGCGGACGCTACACCTTC. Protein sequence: CASNTRGGQGGRYTF.

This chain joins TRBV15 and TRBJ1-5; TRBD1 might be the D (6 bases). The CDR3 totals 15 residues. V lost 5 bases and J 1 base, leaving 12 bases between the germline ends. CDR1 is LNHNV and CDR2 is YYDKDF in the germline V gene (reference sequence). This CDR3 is CATSHREWSNQPQHF. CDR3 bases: TGTGCCACCAGCCACAGGGAATGGAGCAATCAGCCCCAGCATTTT.

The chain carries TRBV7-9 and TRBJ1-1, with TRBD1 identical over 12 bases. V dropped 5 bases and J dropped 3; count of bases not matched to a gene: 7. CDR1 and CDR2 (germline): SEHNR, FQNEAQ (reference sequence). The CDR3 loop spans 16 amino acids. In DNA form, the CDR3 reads TGTGCCAGCAGCACCGGGACAGGGGGCATTCACACTGAAGCTTTCTTT. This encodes CASSTGTGGIHTEAFF.

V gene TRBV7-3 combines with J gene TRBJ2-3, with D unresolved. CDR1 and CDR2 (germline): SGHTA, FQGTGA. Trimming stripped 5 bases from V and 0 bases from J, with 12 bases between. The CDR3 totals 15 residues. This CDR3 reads CASSPAKTSTDTQYF. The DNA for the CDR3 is TGTGCCAGCAGCCCAGCTAAGACTAGCACAGATACGCAGTATTTT.